Given below is one TCR beta chain in context. Produced via immunoSEQ multiplex PCR; TCRdb's table is partial and in-frame only. The sample contains about 240,000 clones, about 90% of which appear only once. This specimen belongs to a study of blood T cell repertoires in COVID-19. V lost 7 bases and J 2 bases, leaving 14 bases between the germline ends. In germline, CDR1 is MNHEY, CDR2 SVGAGI. This CDR3 has 14 residues. The J gene is TRBJ1-1, the V gene TRBV6-5, with a weak D call TRBD1 (5 bases). This receptor was obtained from a man younger than 40 with COVID-19, enrolled during active disease. The sequenced sample consisted of peripheral blood. CDR3: CASKPGTLNTEAFF. Written as DNA, the CDR3 is TGTGCCAGCAAACCCGGGACTCTTAACACTGAAGCTTTCTTT.